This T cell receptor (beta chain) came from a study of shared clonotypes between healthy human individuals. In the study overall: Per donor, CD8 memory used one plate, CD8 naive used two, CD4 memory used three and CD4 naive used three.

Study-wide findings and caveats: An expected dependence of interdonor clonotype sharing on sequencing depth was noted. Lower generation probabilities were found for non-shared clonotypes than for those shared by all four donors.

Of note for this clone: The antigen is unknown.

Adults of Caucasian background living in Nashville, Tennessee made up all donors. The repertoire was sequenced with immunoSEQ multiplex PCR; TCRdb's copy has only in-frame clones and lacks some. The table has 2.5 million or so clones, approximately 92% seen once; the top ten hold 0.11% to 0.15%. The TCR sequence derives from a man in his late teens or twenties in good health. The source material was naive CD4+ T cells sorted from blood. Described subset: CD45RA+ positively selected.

In DNA, the CDR3 is TGTGCCAGCAGTTACTCCCTGCCGGGCCCCAATGAAAAACTGTTTTTT. Amino acid sequence: CASSYSLPGPNEKLFF. J is TRBJ1-4 and V is TRBV6-5; D is uncertain. Trimming left V 0 bases short and J 5 bases short, with 13 bases between. Germline-derived CDR1 and CDR2 are MNHEY and SVGAGI. CDR3 length equals 16 residues.